Described below is a single T cell receptor beta chain sequence and its context. Its antigen is currently unknown. These data are taken from a study of cytomegalovirus exposure and HLA in healthy donors. Whole-study findings and limits: A missense DCLRE1C variant was associated with V- and J-gene trimming of TCR beta chains in a later analysis, and an independent cohort replicated the association. The study designated 160 or so TCR beta chains cytomegalovirus-associated. Donors belonging to an Asian-associated ancestry cluster reportedly showed fewer N-insertions in productive TCRs than the roughly 670-donor mean, according to what a later analysis found.

PCR employed 60 Vbeta and 13 Jbeta primers. The table came from immunoSEQ multiplex PCR; TCRdb's copy has only in-frame clones and leaves some out. The sample consists of around 190,000 clones, about 86% of them appearing once. This TCR came from a middle-aged man in good health and CMV-seropositive. Sequenced input: PBMCs.

CDR3 bases: TGTGCCAGCAGCCTCGCGACAGAAAGTACCACAGATACGCAGTATTTT. The encoded protein is CASSLATESTTDTQYF. The rearrangement uses TRBV4-2 and TRBJ2-3, with D perhaps TRBD1 (5 bases). This CDR3 region has 16 residues. CDR1 LGHNA and CDR2 YNFKEQ come from the germline V gene. Trimming cost V 4 bases and J 2 bases, with 16 bases left between them.